This T cell receptor (beta chain) derives from a study of cytomegalovirus exposure and HLA in healthy donors. Vbeta (60) and Jbeta (13) primers were used in the PCR. TCRdb's table, derived via immunoSEQ multiplex PCR, lists solely in-frame clones and lacks some. The sample holds around 110,000 clones, 65% to 75% seen once. This CDR3 is 15 amino acids long. Germline V gene sequence: CDR1 SGHRS, CDR2 YFSETQ. V was cut by 0 bases and J by 2 bases, with 12 bases left in between. The chain is built from TRBV5-1 and TRBJ2-7, with D perhaps matching TRBD2 (5 bases). Material: PBMCs. The TCR originated in a man aged 25-45 years in good health and CMV-seropositive. The CDR3 loop reads CASSLVYSGPYEQYF. In DNA form, the CDR3 reads TGCGCCAGCAGCTTGGTGTACAGCGGCCCCTACGAGCAGTACTTC.